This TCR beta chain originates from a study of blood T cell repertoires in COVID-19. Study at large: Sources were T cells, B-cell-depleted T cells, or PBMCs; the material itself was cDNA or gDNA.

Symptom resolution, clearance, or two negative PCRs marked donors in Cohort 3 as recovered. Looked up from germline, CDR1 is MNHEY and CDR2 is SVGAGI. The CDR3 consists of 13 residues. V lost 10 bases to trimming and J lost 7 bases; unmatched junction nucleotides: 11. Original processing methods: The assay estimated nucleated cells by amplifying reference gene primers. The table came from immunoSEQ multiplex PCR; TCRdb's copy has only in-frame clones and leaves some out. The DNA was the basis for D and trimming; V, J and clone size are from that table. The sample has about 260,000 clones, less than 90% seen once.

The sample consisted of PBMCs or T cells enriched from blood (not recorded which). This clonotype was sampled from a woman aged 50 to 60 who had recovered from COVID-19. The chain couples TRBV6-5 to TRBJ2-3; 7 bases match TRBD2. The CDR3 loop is CATYDREVYTQYF. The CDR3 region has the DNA TGTGCCACATATGACCGGGAGGTATATACGCAGTATTTT.